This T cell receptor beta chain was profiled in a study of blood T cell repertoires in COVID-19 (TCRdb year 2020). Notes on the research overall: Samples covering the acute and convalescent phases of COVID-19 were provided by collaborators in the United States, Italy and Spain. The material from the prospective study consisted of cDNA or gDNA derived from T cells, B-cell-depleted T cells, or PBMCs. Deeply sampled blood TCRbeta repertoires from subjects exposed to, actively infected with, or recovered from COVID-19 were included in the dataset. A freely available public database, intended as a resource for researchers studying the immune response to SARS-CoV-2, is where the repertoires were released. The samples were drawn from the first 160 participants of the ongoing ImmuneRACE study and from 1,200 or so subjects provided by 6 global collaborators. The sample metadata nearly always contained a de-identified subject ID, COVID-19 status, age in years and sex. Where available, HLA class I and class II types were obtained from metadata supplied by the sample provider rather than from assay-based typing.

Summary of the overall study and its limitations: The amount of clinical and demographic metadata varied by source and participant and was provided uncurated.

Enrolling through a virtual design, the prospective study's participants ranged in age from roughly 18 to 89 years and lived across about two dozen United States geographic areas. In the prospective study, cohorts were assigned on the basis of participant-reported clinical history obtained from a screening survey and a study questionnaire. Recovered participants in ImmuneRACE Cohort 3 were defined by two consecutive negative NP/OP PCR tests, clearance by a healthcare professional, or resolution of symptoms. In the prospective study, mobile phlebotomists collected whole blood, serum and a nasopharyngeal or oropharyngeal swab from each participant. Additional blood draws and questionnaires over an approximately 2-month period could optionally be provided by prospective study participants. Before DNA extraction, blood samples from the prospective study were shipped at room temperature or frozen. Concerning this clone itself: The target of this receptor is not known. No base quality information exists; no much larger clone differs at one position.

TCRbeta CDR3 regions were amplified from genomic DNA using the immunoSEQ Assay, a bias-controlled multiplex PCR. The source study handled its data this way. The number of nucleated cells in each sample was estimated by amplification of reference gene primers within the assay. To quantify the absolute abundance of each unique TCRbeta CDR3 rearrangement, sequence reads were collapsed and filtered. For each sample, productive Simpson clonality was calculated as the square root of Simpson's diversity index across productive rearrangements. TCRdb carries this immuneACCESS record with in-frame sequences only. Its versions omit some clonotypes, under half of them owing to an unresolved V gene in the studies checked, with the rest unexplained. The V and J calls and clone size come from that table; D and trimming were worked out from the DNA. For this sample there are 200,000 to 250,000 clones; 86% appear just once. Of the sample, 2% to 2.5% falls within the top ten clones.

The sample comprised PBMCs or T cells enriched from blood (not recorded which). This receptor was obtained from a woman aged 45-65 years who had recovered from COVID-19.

For the CDR3, the sequence is CASRGQGWNEQFF. The DNA sequence follows: TGTGCCAGCAGAGGACAGGGTTGGAATGAGCAGTTCTTC. The rearrangement combines TRBV7-2 with TRBJ2-1; 8 middle bases align to TRBD1. Trimming takes 6 bases off V and 7 bases off J; junction bases not matched to a gene: 5. The germline V gene specifies SGHTA as CDR1 and FQGNSA as CDR2. Its CDR3 holds 13 amino acids, cysteine through phenylalanine. CDR3 DNA is the only sequence kept; it has 39 bases, read in frame from the first base. When the CDR3 is completed using the reference TRBV7-2 and TRBJ2-1 genes on either side, the full variable domain is GAGVSQSPSNKVTEKGKDVELRCDPISGHTALYWYRQSLGQGLEFLIYFQGNSAPDKSGLPSDRFSAERTGGSVSTLTIQRTQQEDSAVYLCASRGQGWNEQFFGPGTRLTVL.